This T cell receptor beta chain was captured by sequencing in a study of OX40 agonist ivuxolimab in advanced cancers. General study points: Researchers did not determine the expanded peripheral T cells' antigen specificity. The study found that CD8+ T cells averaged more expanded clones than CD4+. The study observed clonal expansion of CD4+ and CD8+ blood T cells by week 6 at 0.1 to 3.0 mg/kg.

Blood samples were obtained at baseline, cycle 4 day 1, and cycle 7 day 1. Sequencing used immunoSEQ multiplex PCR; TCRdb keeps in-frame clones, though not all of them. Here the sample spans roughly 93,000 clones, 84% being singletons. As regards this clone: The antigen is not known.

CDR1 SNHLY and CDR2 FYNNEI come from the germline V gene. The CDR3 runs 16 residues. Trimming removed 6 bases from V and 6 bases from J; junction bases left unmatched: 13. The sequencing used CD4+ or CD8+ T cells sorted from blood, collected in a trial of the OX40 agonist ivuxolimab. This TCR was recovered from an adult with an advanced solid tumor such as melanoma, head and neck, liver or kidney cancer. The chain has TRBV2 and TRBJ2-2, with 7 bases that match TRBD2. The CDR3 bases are TGTGCCAGCAGCCCTCGGGGGGTGGGAAACGCCGGGGAGCTGTTTTTT. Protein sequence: CASSPRGVGNAGELFF. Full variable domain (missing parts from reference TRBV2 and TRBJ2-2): EPEVTQTPSHQVTQMGQEVILRCVPISNHLYFYWYRQILGQKVEFLVSFYNNEISEKSEIFDDQFSVERPDGSNFTLKIRSTKLEDSAMYFCASSPRGVGNAGELFFGEGSRLTVL.